Listed below are T cell receptor beta chains from one sample, sequenced in a study of blood T cell repertoires in COVID-19. Profiled with immunoSEQ multiplex PCR; TCRdb holds only in-frame clones, not every one. This sample has about 150,000 clones, with about 80% found just once. Sequencing was done on a sample of peripheral blood. The receptor source for this set is a woman aged 55-70 years with COVID-19, enrolled during active disease. Each CDR3 is given with its conserved first and last residue. D genes are given only for firm matches. Only some rows state a clone size, as once, few, many or a class for expanded clones.

D gene: TRBD1
clone size: once
J gene: TRBJ1-4
V gene: TRBV6-5
CDR3 DNA: TGTGCCAGCAGGGATACAGGGGGTGGGGAAAAACTGTTTTTT
CDR3 protein: CASRDTGGGEKLFF

D gene: TRBD1
clone size: few
J gene: TRBJ1-4
V gene: TRBV15
CDR3 DNA: TGTGCCACCAGCAGGGACCCTGGGACAGGTTCTGAAAAACTGTTTTTT
CDR3 protein: CATSRDPGTGSEKLFF

D gene: TRBD1
clone size: NA
J gene: TRBJ1-2
V gene: TRBV30
CDR3 DNA: TGTGCCTGGAGTGACCGACAGGGTTGGAACTATGGCTACACCTTC
CDR3 protein: CAWSDRQGWNYGYTF

D gene: NA
clone size: NA
J gene: TRBJ1-3
V gene: TRBV6-6
CDR3 DNA: TGTGCCAGCAGTCTACAGGGTCCCTCTGGAAACACCATATATTTT
CDR3 protein: CASSLQGPSGNTIYF

D gene: TRBD2
clone size: NA
J gene: TRBJ2-1
V gene: TRBV7-9
CDR3 DNA: TGTGCCAGCAGCCTAGATGGGACTAGAAGGCCCAAGTTCTTC
CDR3 protein: CASSLDGTRRPKFF

D gene: NA
clone size: once
J gene: TRBJ2-6
V gene: TRBV11-3
CDR3 DNA: TGTGCCAGCGGCGGCAGCGGCTCTGGGGCCAACGTCCTGACTTTC
CDR3 protein: CASGGSGSGANVLTF

D gene: NA
clone size: few
J gene: TRBJ1-5
V gene: TRBV5-5
CDR3 DNA: TGTGCCAGTACCTCAGGGGTGAGCAATCAGCCCCAGCATTTT
CDR3 protein: CASTSGVSNQPQHF

D gene: NA
clone size: NA
J gene: TRBJ1-6
V gene: TRBV6-6
CDR3 DNA: TGTGCCAGCGGGCATCTTCTAAATTCACCCCTCCACTTT
CDR3 protein: CASGHLLNSPLHF

D gene: NA
clone size: NA
J gene: TRBJ1-2
V gene: TRBV9
CDR3 DNA: TGTGCCAGCAGCCTTCGGGGAATTGATGGCTACACCTTC
CDR3 protein: CASSLRGIDGYTF

D gene: TRBD1
clone size: few
J gene: TRBJ1-6
V gene: TRBV6-4
CDR3 DNA: TGTGCCAGCAGTGAACAGGGGGGATCACCCCTCCACTTT
CDR3 protein: CASSEQGGSPLHF

D gene: NA
clone size: NA
J gene: TRBJ1-5
V gene: TRBV5-5
CDR3 DNA: TGTGCCAGCAGACACCGGGACACCAGCAATCAGCCCCAGCATTTT
CDR3 protein: CASRHRDTSNQPQHF

D gene: NA
clone size: NA
J gene: TRBJ1-1
V gene: TRBV7-3
CDR3 DNA: TGTGCCAGCAGCTTAAGTAACGGGAACACTGAAGCTTTCTTT
CDR3 protein: CASSLSNGNTEAFF

D gene: TRBD1
clone size: NA
J gene: TRBJ1-2
V gene: TRBV29-1
CDR3 DNA: TGCAGCGTTGAGGACAGGGGAAACTATGGCTACACCTTC
CDR3 protein: CSVEDRGNYGYTF

D gene: TRBD2
clone size: NA
J gene: TRBJ2-1
V gene: TRBV9
CDR3 DNA: TGTGCCAGCAGCCATCATTCCGGGACTAGCGGACAACCCAGCTCCTACAATGAGCAGTTCTTC
CDR3 protein: CASSHHSGTSGQPSSYNEQFF

D gene: NA
clone size: NA
J gene: TRBJ2-5
V gene: TRBV18
CDR3 DNA: TGTGCCAGCTCACCACAGGGGAAACAAGAGACCCAGTACTTC
CDR3 protein: CASSPQGKQETQYF

D gene: TRBD2
clone size: NA
J gene: TRBJ2-3
V gene: TRBV10-3
CDR3 DNA: TGTGCCATCAGCGGGACTAGCGGGGACCCTACGCAGTATTTT
CDR3 protein: CAISGTSGDPTQYF

D gene: NA
clone size: NA
J gene: TRBJ1-1
V gene: TRBV5-4
CDR3 DNA: TGTGCCAGCAGCTTGGGGGCTCCCACTGAAGCTTTCTTT
CDR3 protein: CASSLGAPTEAFF

D gene: TRBD1
clone size: NA
J gene: TRBJ1-1
V gene: TRBV28
CDR3 DNA: TGTGCCAGCAGGGATCACAGGGGGTTGAACACTGAAGCTTTCTTT
CDR3 protein: CASRDHRGLNTEAFF

D gene: TRBD1
clone size: NA
J gene: TRBJ1-5
V gene: TRBV6-2/TRBV6-3
CDR3 DNA: TGTGCCAGCAGTACACTGACAGGGGCCGTGGATCCCCAGCATTTT
CDR3 protein: CASSTLTGAVDPQHF

D gene: TRBD2
clone size: NA
J gene: TRBJ2-1
V gene: TRBV7-3
CDR3 DNA: TGTGCCAGCAGCTTAAGACTAGCGGGTAACAATGAGCAGTTCTTC
CDR3 protein: CASSLRLAGNNEQFF

D gene: TRBD1
clone size: NA
J gene: TRBJ1-5
V gene: TRBV20-1
CDR3 DNA: TGCAGTGCTGGTGGGACAGGGAATCAGCCCCAGCATTTT
CDR3 protein: CSAGGTGNQPQHF

D gene: NA
clone size: once
J gene: TRBJ1-2
V gene: TRBV29-1
CDR3 DNA: TGCAGCGCTTTGACAGGCCTCTATGGCTACACCTTC
CDR3 protein: CSALTGLYGYTF

D gene: NA
clone size: NA
J gene: TRBJ2-5
V gene: TRBV2
CDR3 DNA: TGTGCCAGCAGCCCTGGGACCAGGGGAGAGACCCAGTACTTC
CDR3 protein: CASSPGTRGETQYF

D gene: TRBD2
clone size: NA
J gene: TRBJ2-2
V gene: TRBV6-5
CDR3 DNA: TGTGCCAGCAGTTCAGGGACTAGCTCCTCCACCGGGGAGCTGTTTTTT
CDR3 protein: CASSSGTSSSTGELFF

D gene: TRBD1
clone size: once
J gene: TRBJ1-4
V gene: TRBV11-2
CDR3 DNA: TGTGCCAGCAGCTCTACCCGGACAGGGAGAACTAATGAAAAACTGTTTTTT
CDR3 protein: CASSSTRTGRTNEKLFF

D gene: NA
clone size: NA
J gene: TRBJ1-1
V gene: TRBV6-5
CDR3 DNA: TGTGCCAGCAGGTACTTACAGGGCACTGAAGCTTTCTTT
CDR3 protein: CASRYLQGTEAFF

D gene: NA
clone size: NA
J gene: TRBJ2-1
V gene: TRBV11-3
CDR3 DNA: TGTGCCAGCAGCTCTACCCTCTCGTCAGGGGATCAGTTCTTC
CDR3 protein: CASSSTLSSGDQFF

D gene: TRBD2
clone size: NA
J gene: TRBJ2-7
V gene: TRBV6-2/TRBV6-3
CDR3 DNA: TGTGCCAGCAGTTGGGAAGCGGGAGTGTTTTACGAGCAGTACTTC
CDR3 protein: CASSWEAGVFYEQYF

D gene: NA
clone size: NA
J gene: TRBJ1-1
V gene: TRBV5-6
CDR3 DNA: TGTGCCAGCAGTGGGGGGGTTATCACTGAAGCTTTCTTT
CDR3 protein: CASSGGVITEAFF

D gene: TRBD1
clone size: NA
J gene: TRBJ1-1
V gene: TRBV5-1
CDR3 DNA: TGCGCCAGCAGCACGGACAGGGGGTACACTGAAGCTTTCTTT
CDR3 protein: CASSTDRGYTEAFF

D gene: TRBD1
clone size: NA
J gene: TRBJ1-2
V gene: TRBV2
CDR3 DNA: TGTGCCAGCAGTGAAGGGTGGACAGGGGACTATGGCTACACCTTC
CDR3 protein: CASSEGWTGDYGYTF